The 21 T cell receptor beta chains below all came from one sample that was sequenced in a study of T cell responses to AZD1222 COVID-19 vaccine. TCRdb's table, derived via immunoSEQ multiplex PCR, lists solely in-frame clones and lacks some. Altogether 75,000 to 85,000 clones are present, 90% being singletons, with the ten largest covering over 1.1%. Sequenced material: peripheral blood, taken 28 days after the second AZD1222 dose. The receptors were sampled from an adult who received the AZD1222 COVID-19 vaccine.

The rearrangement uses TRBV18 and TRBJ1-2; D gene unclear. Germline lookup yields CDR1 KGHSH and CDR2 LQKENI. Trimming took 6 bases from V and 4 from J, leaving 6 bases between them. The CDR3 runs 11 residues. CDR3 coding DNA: TGTGCCAGCTCTTCAAGCTATGGCTACACCTTC. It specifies CASSSSYGYTF.

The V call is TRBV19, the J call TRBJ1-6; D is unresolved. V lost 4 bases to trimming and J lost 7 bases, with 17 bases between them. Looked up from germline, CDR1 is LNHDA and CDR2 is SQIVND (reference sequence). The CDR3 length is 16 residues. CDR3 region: CASSSPAGALNSPLHF. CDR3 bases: TGTGCCAGTAGTAGCCCCGCTGGCGCACTAAATTCACCCCTCCACTTT.

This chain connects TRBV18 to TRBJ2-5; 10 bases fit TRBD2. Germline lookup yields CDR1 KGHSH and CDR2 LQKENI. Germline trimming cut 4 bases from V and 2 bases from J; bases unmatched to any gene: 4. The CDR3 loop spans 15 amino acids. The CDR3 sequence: CASSRGLAQQETQYF. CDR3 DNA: TGTGCCAGCTCACGGGGACTAGCGCAACAAGAGACCCAGTACTTC. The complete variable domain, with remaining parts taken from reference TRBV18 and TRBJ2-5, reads NAGVMQNPRHLVRRRGQEARLRCSPMKGHSHVYWYRQLPEEGLKFMVYLQKENIIDESGMPKERFSAEFPKEGPSILRIQQVVRGDSAAYFCASSRGLAQQETQYFGPGTRLLVL.

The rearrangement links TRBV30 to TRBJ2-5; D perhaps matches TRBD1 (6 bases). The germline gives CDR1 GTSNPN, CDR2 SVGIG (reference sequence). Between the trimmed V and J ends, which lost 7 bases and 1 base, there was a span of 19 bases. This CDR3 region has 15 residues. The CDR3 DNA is TGTGCCTTGACAACGACAGGTTCATCCCAAGAGACCCAGTACTTC. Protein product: CALTTTGSSQETQYF. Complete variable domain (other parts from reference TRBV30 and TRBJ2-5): SQTIHQWPATLVQPVGSPLSLECTVEGTSNPNLYWYRQAAGRGLQLLFYSVGIGQISSEVPQNLSASRPQDRQFILSSKKLLLSDSGFYLCALTTTGSSQETQYFGPGTRLLVL.

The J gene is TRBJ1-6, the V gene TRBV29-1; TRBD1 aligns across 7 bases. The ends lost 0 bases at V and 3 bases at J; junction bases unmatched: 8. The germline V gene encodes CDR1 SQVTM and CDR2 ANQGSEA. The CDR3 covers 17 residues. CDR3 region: CSVEDQGQGVYNSPLHF. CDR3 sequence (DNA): TGCAGCGTTGAAGATCAGGGCCAGGGGGTCTATAATTCACCCCTCCACTTT.

CDR3 sequence reads: CASSLMSFRDRGDGYTF. The CDR3 nucleotides read TGTGCCAGCAGCTTAATGTCGTTCCGGGACAGGGGTGATGGCTACACCTTC. The chain links TRBV7-8 to TRBJ1-2; 10 positions match TRBD1. Germline V gene sequence: CDR1 SGHVS, CDR2 FQNEAQ. The CDR3 is 17 amino acids. The J segment lost 6 bases and the V segment lost 2 bases, leaving 12 bases of the junction unmatched.

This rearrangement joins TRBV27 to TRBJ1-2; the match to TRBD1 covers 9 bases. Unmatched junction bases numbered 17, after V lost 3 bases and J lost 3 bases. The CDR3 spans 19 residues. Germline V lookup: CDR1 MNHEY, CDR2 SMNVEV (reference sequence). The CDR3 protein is CASSFVAPSGQGTHYGYTF. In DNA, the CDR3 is TGTGCCAGCAGTTTTGTGGCCCCCTCCGGACAGGGGACTCACTATGGCTACACCTTC.

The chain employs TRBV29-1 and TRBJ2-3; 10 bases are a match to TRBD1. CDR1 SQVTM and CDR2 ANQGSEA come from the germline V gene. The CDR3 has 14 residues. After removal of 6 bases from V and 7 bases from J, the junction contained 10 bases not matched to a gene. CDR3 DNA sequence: TGCAGCGTCGCTGGGACAGGGGAGGGAAATACGCAGTATTTT. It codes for CSVAGTGEGNTQYF.

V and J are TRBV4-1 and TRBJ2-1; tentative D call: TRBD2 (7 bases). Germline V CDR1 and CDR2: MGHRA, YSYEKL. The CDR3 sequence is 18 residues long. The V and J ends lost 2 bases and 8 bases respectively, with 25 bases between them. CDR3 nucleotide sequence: TGCGCCAGCAGCCAACCAAGCAACCGGGGGGCCCGTGGCGATGAGCAGTTCTTC. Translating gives CASSQPSNRGARGDEQFF.

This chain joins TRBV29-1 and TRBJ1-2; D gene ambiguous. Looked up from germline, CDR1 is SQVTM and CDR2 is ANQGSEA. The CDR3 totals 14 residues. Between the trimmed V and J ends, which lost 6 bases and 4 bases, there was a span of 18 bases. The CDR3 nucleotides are TGCAGCGTGGAGGAGCCGGGCAGGCCCTATGGCTACACCTTC. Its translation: CSVEEPGRPYGYTF. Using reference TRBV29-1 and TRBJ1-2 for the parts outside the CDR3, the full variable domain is SAVISQKPSRDICQRGTSLTIQCQVDSQVTMMFWYRQQPGQSLTLIATANQGSEATYESGFVIDKFPISRPNLTFSTLTVSNMSPEDSSIYLCSVEEPGRPYGYTFGSGTRLTVV.

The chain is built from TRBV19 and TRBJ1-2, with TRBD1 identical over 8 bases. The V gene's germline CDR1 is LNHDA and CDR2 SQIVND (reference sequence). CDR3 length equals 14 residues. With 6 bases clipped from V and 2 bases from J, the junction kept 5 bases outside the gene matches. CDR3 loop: CASRPRQGNYGYTF. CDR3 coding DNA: TGTGCCAGTAGACCTCGACAGGGGAACTATGGCTACACCTTC.

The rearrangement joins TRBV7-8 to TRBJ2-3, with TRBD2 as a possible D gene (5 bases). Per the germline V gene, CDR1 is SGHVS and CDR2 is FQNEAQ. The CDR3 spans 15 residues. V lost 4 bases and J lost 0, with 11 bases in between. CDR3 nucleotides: TGTGCCAGCAGCTCCCGGAGGCTGAGCACAGATACGCAGTATTTT. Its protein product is CASSSRRLSTDTQYF. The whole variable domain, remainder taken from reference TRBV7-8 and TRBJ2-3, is GAGVSQSPRYKVAKRGQDVALRCDPISGHVSLFWYQQALGQGPEFLTYFQNEAQLDKSGLPSDRFFAERPEGSVSTLKIQRTQQEDSAVYLCASSSRRLSTDTQYFGPGTRLTVL.

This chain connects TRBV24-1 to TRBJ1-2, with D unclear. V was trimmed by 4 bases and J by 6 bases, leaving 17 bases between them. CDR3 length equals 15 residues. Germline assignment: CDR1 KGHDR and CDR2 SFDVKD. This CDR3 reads CATSESFLGQDGYTF. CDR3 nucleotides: TGTGCCACCAGTGAGTCCTTTCTAGGGCAGGATGGCTACACCTTC.

The CDR3 loop is CASSGGDRAQETQYF. The CDR3 bases are TGTGCCAGCAGCGGAGGGGACAGGGCTCAAGAGACCCAGTACTTC. The gene calls are TRBV5-5 and TRBJ2-5; 9 positions match TRBD1. This CDR3 is built from 15 residues. Germline V gene lookup returns CDR1 SGHKS and CDR2 YYEKEE (reference sequence). The V and J ends lost 4 bases and 2 bases, in that order; junction bases with no gene match: 6. Full variable domain (outside the CDR3, taken from reference TRBV5-5 and TRBJ2-5): DAGVTQSPTHLIKTRGQQVTLRCSPISGHKSVSWYQQVLGQGPQFIFQYYEKEERGRGNFPDRFSARQFPNYSSELNVNALLLGDSALYLCASSGGDRAQETQYFGPGTRLLVL.

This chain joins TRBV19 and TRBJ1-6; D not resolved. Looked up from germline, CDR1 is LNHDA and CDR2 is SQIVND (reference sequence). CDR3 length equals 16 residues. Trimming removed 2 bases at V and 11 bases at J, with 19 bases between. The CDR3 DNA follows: TGTGCCAGTAGTATAATCATCGAAGGCAGCGGTACACCCCTCCACTTT. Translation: CASSIIIEGSGTPLHF.

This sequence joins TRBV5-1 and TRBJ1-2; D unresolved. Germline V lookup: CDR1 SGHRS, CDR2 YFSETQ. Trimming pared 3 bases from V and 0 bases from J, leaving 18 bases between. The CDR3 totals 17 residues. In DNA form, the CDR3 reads TGCGCCAGCAGCTCCTCGGGATCGCGGGAAGCTAACTATGGCTACACCTTC. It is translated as CASSSSGSREANYGYTF.

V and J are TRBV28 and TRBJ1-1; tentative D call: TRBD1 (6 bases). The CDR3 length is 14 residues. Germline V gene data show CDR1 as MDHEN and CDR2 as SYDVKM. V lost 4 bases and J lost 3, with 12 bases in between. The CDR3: CASSSGGPYTEAFF. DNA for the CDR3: TGTGCCAGCAGTTCGGGGGGGCCCTACACTGAAGCTTTCTTT.

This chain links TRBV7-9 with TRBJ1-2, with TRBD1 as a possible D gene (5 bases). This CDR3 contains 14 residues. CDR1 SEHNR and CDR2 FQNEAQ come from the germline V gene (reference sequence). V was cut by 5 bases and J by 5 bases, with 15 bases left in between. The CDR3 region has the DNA TGTGCCAGCAGCCGGGGGGGACCGTTATATGGCTACACCTTC. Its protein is CASSRGGPLYGYTF.

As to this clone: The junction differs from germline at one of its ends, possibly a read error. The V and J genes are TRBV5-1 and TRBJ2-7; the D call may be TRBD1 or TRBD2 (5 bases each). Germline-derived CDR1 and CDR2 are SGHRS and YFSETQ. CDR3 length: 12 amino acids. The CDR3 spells CASSLAGRGEHF. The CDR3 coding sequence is TGCGCCAGCAGCTTGGCCGGACGAGGGGAACACTTC.

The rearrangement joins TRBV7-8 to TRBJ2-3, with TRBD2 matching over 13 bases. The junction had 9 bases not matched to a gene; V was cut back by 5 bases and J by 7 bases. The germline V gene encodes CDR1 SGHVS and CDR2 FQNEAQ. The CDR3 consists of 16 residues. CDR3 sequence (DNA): TGTGCCAGCAGCGACCGACTAGCGGGGGGCCCTAATACGCAGTATTTT. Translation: CASSDRLAGGPNTQYF.

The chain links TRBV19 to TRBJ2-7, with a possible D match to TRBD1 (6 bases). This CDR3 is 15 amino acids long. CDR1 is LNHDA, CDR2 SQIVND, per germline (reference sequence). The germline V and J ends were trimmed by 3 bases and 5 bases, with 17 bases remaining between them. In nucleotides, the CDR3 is TGTGCCAGTAGTATCTCCCCAGGGGCGATCCACGAGCAGTACTTC. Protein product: CASSISPGAIHEQYF.